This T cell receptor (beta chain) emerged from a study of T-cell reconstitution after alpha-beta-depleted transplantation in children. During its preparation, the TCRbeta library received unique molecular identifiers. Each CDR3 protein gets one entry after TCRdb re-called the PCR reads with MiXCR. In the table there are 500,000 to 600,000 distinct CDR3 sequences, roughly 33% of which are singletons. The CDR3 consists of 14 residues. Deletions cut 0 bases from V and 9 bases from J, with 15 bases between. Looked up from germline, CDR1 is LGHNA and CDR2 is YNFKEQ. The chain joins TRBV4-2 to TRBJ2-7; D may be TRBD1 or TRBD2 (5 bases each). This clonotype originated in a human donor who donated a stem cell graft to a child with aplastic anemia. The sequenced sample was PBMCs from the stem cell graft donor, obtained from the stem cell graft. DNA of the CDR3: TGTGCCAGCAGCCAAGATCAGTCGGCAGGGACGCAGTACTTC. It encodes CASSQDQSAGTQYF.